The entry below gives a single T cell receptor beta chain sequence along with its context. The antigen remains undetermined. RNA was isolated and reverse transcribed to cDNA, the sequencing template. The protocol was immunoSEQ multiplex PCR, while the TCRdb copy is restricted to in-frame clones and leaves out a portion. The table has some 110,000 clones, 55% to 65% seen once. The sample comes from a study of CD8+ T cells in alopecia areata. Study-wide findings and caveats: Sequencing of scalp tissue also captures the resident alphabeta T cells of normal skin. Higher clonality than in normal scalp was seen in lesional scalp, especially alopecia totalis/universalis. Possibly as an HLA-related effect, TCR sharing across patients appeared less clear than in mice.

Trimming pared 1 base from V and 5 bases from J, leaving 5 bases between. The CDR3 has 13 residues. In germline, CDR1 is SGHTA, CDR2 FQGNSA. Researchers picked out CD4+ and CD8+ T cells from PBMCs by sorting. Source material: CD4+ T cells sorted from blood. The chain has TRBV7-2 and TRBJ2-2; D is perhaps TRBD1 (5 bases). The TCR comes from a human donor in good health. The chain's CDR3 is CASSLDRTGELFF. DNA of the CDR3: TGTGCCAGCAGCTTAGACAGGACCGGGGAGCTGTTTTTT.